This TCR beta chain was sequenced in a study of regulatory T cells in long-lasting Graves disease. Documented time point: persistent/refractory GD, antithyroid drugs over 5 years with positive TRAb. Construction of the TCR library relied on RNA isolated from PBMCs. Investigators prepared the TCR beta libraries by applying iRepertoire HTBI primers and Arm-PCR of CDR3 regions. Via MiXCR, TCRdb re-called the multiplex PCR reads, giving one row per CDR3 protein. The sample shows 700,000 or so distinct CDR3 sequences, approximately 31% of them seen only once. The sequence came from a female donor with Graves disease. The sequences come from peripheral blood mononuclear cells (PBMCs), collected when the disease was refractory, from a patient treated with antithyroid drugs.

The chain's CDR3 is CATGRGTWETQYF. CDR3 bases: TGTGCCACCGGTAGGGGGACTTGGGAGACCCAGTACTTC. The V call is TRBV12-3 or TRBV12-4, the J call TRBJ2-5; D assignment may be TRBD1 or TRBD2 (6 bases each). This CDR3 is built from 13 residues. The germline V and J ends were trimmed by 10 bases and 5 bases, with 17 bases remaining between them.